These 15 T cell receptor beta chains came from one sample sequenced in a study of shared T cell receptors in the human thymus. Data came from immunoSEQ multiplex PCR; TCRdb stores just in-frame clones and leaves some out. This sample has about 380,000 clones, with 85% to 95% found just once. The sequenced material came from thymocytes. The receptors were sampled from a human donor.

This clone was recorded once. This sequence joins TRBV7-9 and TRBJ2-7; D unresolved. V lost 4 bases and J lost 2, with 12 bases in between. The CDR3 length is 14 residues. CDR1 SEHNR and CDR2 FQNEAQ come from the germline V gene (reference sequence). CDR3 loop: CASSSPTVTYEQYF. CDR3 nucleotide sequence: TGTGCCAGCAGCTCGCCAACGGTAACCTACGAGCAGTACTTC.

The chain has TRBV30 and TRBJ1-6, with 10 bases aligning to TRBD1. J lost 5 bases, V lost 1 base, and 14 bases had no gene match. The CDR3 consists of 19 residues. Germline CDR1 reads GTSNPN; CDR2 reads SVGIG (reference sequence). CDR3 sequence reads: CAWSGPRQGASFNNSPLHF. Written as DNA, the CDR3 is TGTGCCTGGAGTGGCCCCCGACAGGGGGCTTCTTTTAATAATTCACCCCTCCACTTT.

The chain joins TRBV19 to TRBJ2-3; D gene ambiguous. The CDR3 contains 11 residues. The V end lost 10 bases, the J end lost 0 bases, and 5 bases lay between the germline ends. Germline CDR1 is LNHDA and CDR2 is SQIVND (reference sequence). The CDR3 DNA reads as TGTGCCACTAAAAGCACAGATACGCAGTATTTT. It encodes CATKSTDTQYF.

The CDR3 DNA follows: TGTGCCAGCTCCATCAACGCGACAGGGAACGAGCAGTACTTC. Amino acid sequence: CASSINATGNEQYF. This sequence joins TRBV25-1 and TRBJ2-7; 7 bases agree with TRBD1. There are 14 residues in the CDR3. Germline V gene data show CDR1 as MGHDK and CDR2 as SYGVNS. The V and J ends lost 8 bases and 5 bases, in that order; junction bases with no gene match: 12.

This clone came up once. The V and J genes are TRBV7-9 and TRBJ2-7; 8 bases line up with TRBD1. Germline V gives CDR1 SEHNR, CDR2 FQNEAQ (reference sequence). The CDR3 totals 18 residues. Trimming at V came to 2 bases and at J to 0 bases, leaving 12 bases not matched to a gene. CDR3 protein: CASSLQGRGLPYSYEQYF. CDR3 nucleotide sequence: TGTGCCAGCAGCTTACAAGGCAGGGGGCTGCCCTACTCCTACGAGCAGTACTTC.

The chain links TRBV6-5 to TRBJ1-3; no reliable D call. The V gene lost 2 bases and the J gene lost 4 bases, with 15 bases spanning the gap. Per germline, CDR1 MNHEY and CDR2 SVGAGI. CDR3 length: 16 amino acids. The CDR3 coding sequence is TGTGCCAGCAGTTACACGGACCTTAAGGCCGGAAACACCATATATTTT. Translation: CASSYTDLKAGNTIYF.

CDR3 sequence (DNA): TGTGCCAGCAGCTTAAGTGGACATCTCCCCTACGAGCAGTACTTC. Its translation: CASSLSGHLPYEQYF. V usage is TRBV11-3 and J usage is TRBJ2-7, with D possibly being TRBD1 (5 bases). The ends were cut back, 2 bases at V and 2 bases at J, with 13 bases in the middle. CDR3 length: 15 residues. Per germline, CDR1 SGHNT and CDR2 YENEEA.

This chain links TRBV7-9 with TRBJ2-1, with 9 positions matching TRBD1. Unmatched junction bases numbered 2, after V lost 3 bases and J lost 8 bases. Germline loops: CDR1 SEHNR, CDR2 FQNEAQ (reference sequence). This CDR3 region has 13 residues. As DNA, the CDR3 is TGTGCCAGCAGCTTGGGACAGGGCCATGAGCAGTTCTTC. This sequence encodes CASSLGQGHEQFF.

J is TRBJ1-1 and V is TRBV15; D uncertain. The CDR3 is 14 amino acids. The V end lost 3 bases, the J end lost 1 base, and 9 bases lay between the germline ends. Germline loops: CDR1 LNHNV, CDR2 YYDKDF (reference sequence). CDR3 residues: CATSSGFQNTEAFF. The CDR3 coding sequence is TGTGCCACCAGCAGCGGATTTCAGAACACTGAAGCTTTCTTT.

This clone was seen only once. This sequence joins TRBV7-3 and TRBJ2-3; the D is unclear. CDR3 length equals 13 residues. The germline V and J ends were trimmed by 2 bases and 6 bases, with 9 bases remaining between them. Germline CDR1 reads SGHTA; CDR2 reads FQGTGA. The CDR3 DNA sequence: TGTGCCAGCAGCTTAGAGGACGGCGATACGCAGTATTTT. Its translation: CASSLEDGDTQYF.

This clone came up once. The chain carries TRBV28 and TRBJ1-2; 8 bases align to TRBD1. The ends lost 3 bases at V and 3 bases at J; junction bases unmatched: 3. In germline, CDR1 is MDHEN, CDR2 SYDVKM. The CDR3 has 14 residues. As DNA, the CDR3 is TGTGCCAGCAGTTTCTGGACAGGGTACTATGGCTACACCTTC. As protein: CASSFWTGYYGYTF.

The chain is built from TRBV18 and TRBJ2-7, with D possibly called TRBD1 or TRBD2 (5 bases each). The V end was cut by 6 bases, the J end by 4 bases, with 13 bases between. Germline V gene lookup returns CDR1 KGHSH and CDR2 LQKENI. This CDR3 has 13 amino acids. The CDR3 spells CASSRGPLYEQYF. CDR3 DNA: TGTGCCAGCTCTCGGGGACCTCTTTACGAGCAGTACTTC. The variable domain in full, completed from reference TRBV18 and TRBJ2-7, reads NAGVMQNPRHLVRRRGQEARLRCSPMKGHSHVYWYRQLPEEGLKFMVYLQKENIIDESGMPKERFSAEFPKEGPSILRIQQVVRGDSAAYFCASSRGPLYEQYFGPGTRLTVT.

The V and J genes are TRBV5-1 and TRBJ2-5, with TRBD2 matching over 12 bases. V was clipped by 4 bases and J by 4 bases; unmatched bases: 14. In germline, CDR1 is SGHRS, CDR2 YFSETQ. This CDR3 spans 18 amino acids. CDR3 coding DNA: TGCGCCAGCAGCCGTCCGGGACTAGCGGGCGAGGGGTCAGAGACCCAGTACTTC. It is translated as CASSRPGLAGEGSETQYF.

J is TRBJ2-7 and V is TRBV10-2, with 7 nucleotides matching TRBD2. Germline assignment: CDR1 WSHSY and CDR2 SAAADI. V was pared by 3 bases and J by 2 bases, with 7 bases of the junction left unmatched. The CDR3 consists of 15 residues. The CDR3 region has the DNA TGCGCCAGCAGTGAAATCGGGAGGTCCCCCTACGAGCAGTACTTC. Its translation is CASSEIGRSPYEQYF.

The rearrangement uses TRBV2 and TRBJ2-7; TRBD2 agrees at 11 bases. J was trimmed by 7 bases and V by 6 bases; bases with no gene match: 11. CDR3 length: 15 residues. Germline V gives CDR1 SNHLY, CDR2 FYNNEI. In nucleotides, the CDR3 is TGTGCCAGCAGGGGATTACTAGCGGGAGTTGGAGAGCAGTACTTC. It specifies CASRGLLAGVGEQYF.